The 15 T cell receptor beta chains listed next were all sequenced from one sample in a study of OX40 agonist ivuxolimab in advanced cancers. Clones were read by immunoSEQ multiplex PCR, and TCRdb kept only the in-frame ones, dropping some. The sample contains 60,000 to 75,000 clones, over 80% of which appear only once. Specimen: CD4+ or CD8+ T cells sorted from blood, collected in a trial of the OX40 agonist ivuxolimab. Receptor source: an adult with an advanced solid tumor such as melanoma, head and neck, liver or kidney cancer.

The gene calls are TRBV6-5 and TRBJ2-5; TRBD1 matches 8 bases. Trimming removed 0 bases from V and 2 bases from J; junction bases left unmatched: 5. The CDR3 contains 16 residues. Germline CDR1 is MNHEY and CDR2 is SVGAGI. The CDR3 nucleotides are TGTGCCAGCAGTTACTCGAGGACAGGGAAACAAGAGACCCAGTACTTC. Its translation is CASSYSRTGKQETQYF.

In its sample, this clone was seen once. The chain recombines TRBV7-6 with TRBJ2-1; TRBD2 matches 10 bases. In germline, CDR1 is SGHVS, CDR2 FNYEAQ. Trimming took 1 base from V and 6 from J; bases not matched to a gene: 3. The CDR3 consists of 15 residues. The CDR3 sequence: CASSLEASGSNEQFF. The CDR3 DNA reads as TGTGCCAGCAGCTTAGAGGCTAGCGGGAGCAATGAGCAGTTCTTC. Complete variable domain (other parts from reference TRBV7-6 and TRBJ2-1): GAGVSQSPRYKVTKRGQDVALRCDPISGHVSLYWYRQALGQGPEFLTYFNYEAQQDKSGLPNDRFSAERPEGSISTLTIQRTEQRDSAMYRCASSLEASGSNEQFFGPGTRLTVL.

V gene TRBV14 combines with J gene TRBJ2-7; D possibly corresponds to TRBD2 (6 bases). The V end lost 3 bases, the J end lost 3 bases, and 18 bases lay between the germline ends. Germline CDR1 reads SGHDN; CDR2 reads FVKESK. The CDR3 runs to 16 residues. CDR3 nucleotide sequence: TGTGCCAGCAGCCAGCATTCAGGACTACTAAACTACGAGCAGTACTTC. Translating it yields CASSQHSGLLNYEQYF. The whole variable domain, remainder taken from reference TRBV14 and TRBJ2-7, is EAGVTQFPSHSVIEKGQTVTLRCDPISGHDNLYWYRRVMGKEIKFLLHFVKESKQDESGMPNNRFLAERTGGTYSTLKVQPAELEDSGVYFCASSQHSGLLNYEQYFGPGTRLTVT.

This clone was picked up one time. The chain employs TRBV27 and TRBJ2-2; 7 bases agree with TRBD1. The V segment lost 5 bases and the J segment 2 bases; nucleotides outside the gene matches: 8. The length of the CDR3 is 16 residues. Germline-derived CDR1 and CDR2 are MNHEY and SMNVEV (reference sequence). The CDR3 reads CASSRTGTVNTGELFF. The DNA for the CDR3 is TGTGCCAGCAGTCGGACCGGGACAGTTAACACCGGGGAGCTGTTTTTT.

The rearrangement uses TRBV7-2 and TRBJ2-2; TRBD2 aligns across 9 bases. Trimming took 5 bases from V and 4 from J; bases not matched to a gene: 8. Germline V gene data show CDR1 as SGHTA and CDR2 as FQGNSA. The CDR3 runs 16 residues. The CDR3 DNA reads as TGTGCCAGCAGCCGCCATAGCGGGGGAGTCACCGGGGAGCTGTTTTTT. Its protein product is CASSRHSGGVTGELFF.

The count of this clone is one. The chain carries TRBV6-6 and TRBJ2-7; D is perhaps TRBD1 or TRBD2 (6 bases each). Trimming took 7 bases from V and 6 from J, leaving 19 bases between them. The CDR3 runs 14 residues. Germline-derived CDR1 and CDR2 are MNHNY and SVGAGI (reference sequence). The CDR3 DNA is TGTGCCAGCAAAACGGGGGCAGGGTTGGGCGAGCAGTACTTC. Residues: CASKTGAGLGEQYF.

The V call is TRBV19, the J call TRBJ2-2; D is possibly TRBD1 (5 bases). Germline V gene sequence: CDR1 LNHDA, CDR2 SQIVND (reference sequence). V was shortened by 3 bases and J by 5 bases, with 10 bases between the two germline ends. This CDR3 is 14 amino acids long. The DNA for the CDR3 is TGTGCCAGTAGTATCGGTTCAGGGACCGGGGAGCTGTTTTTT. Translating it yields CASSIGSGTGELFF. Full variable domain (remainder filled in from reference TRBV19 and TRBJ2-2): DGGITQSPKYLFRKEGQNVTLSCEQNLNHDAMYWYRQDPGQGLRLIYYSQIVNDFQKGDIAEGYSVSREKKESFPLTVTSAQKNPTAFYLCASSIGSGTGELFFGEGSRLTVL.

The chain links TRBV29-1 to TRBJ2-2, with D tentatively TRBD2 (5 bases). The V end was cut by 3 bases, the J end by 6 bases, with 8 bases between. The CDR3 is 12 residues long. CDR1 SQVTM and CDR2 ANQGSEA come from the germline V gene. CDR3 in amino acids: CSVDEDSGELFF. The CDR3 region has the DNA TGCAGCGTTGATGAGGACTCCGGGGAGCTGTTTTTT.

V is TRBV18 and J is TRBJ1-2; possibly TRBD1 for D (5 bases). V lost 2 bases and J lost 0, with 13 bases in between. CDR3 length: 16 amino acids. Looked up from germline, CDR1 is KGHSH and CDR2 is LQKENI. CDR3: CASSPVRLQANYGYTF. CDR3 bases: TGTGCCAGCTCACCAGTACGACTACAGGCTAACTATGGCTACACCTTC.

This clone was seen just once. The chain employs TRBV9 and TRBJ2-5; the match to TRBD2 covers 8 bases. Germline V gene data show CDR1 as SGDLS and CDR2 as YYNGEE. The V segment lost 3 bases and the J segment 1 base; nucleotides outside the gene matches: 8. The CDR3 consists of 16 residues. The CDR3 loop reads CASSALSGILQETQYF. In nucleotides, the CDR3 is TGTGCCAGCAGCGCCCTTAGCGGGATCCTCCAAGAGACCCAGTACTTC.

In DNA form, the CDR3 reads TGTGCCACCAGCAGAGATGGTAGCGGCAATGAGCAGTTCTTC. This translates into CATSRDGSGNEQFF. The gene calls are TRBV15 and TRBJ2-1; maybe TRBD2 (6 bases). The CDR3 is made up of 14 amino acids. Trimming removed 0 bases from V and 6 bases from J, with 9 bases in between. Germline assignment: CDR1 LNHNV and CDR2 YYDKDF (reference sequence).

This sequence joins TRBV7-2 and TRBJ2-5, with TRBD2 matching over 9 bases. This CDR3 contains 17 residues. Germline assignment: CDR1 SGHTA and CDR2 FQGNSA. The J segment lost 1 base and the V segment lost 6 bases, leaving 12 bases of the junction unmatched. The CDR3 protein is CASRPTSGPHLQETQYF. CDR3 sequence (DNA): TGTGCCAGCAGGCCCACTAGCGGGCCTCATCTCCAAGAGACCCAGTACTTC.

The rearrangement joins TRBV7-9 to TRBJ1-2; no definite D call. This CDR3 has 14 amino acids. Germline CDR1 is SEHNR and CDR2 is FQNEAQ (reference sequence). V lost 5 bases and J lost 4, with 14 bases in between. CDR3 coding DNA: TGTGCCAGCAGCACCTTAGTACCAGCCTATGGCTACACCTTC. Encoded protein: CASSTLVPAYGYTF.

The chain couples TRBV6-6 to TRBJ2-2; D remains ambiguous. Germline CDR1 reads MNHNY; CDR2 reads SVGAGI (reference sequence). V was shortened by 2 bases and J by 4 bases, with 5 bases between the two germline ends. CDR3 length: 13 residues. The CDR3 coding sequence is TGTGCCAGCAGTTACGGGTCCACCGGGGAGCTGTTTTTT. Translated: CASSYGSTGELFF.

V gene TRBV6-5 combines with J gene TRBJ2-7, with 12 bases lining up with TRBD1. The germline CDR1 and CDR2 sequences are MNHEY and SVGAGI. CDR3 length: 14 amino acids. V shed 5 bases, J shed 4 bases, and the junction held 3 bases outside the gene matches. CDR3 in amino acids: CASSGDRGLYEQYF. The CDR3 DNA sequence: TGTGCCAGCAGTGGGGACAGGGGGCTTTACGAGCAGTACTTC.